The next 21 T cell receptor beta chains were all read from a single sample in a study of cytomegalovirus exposure and HLA in healthy donors. The PCR contained 60 Vbeta and 13 Jbeta primers. This table comes from immunoSEQ multiplex PCR, and its TCRdb copy is limited to in-frame clones, with some not included. Of 200,000 to 250,000 clones listed, roughly 82% are singletons. The sequenced sample consisted of PBMCs. These receptors were taken from a woman in her forties in good health and CMV-seropositive.

This chain connects TRBV29-1 to TRBJ2-3, with 7 nucleotides matching TRBD1. The germline V gene has CDR1 SQVTM and CDR2 ANQGSEA. The CDR3 spans 16 residues. Unmatched junction bases numbered 9, after V lost 1 base and J lost 2 bases. Written as DNA, the CDR3 is TGCAGCGTTGAAGGTATCCAGGGGGATCTCACAGATACGCAGTATTTT. Protein: CSVEGIQGDLTDTQYF.

The chain recombines TRBV19 with TRBJ1-5; D remains unclear. V shed 5 bases and J shed 3 bases, with 5 bases lying between them. The CDR3 spans 12 residues. Germline CDR1 is LNHDA and CDR2 is SQIVND (reference sequence). CDR3 amino acids: CASSFHNQPQHF. CDR3 nucleotides: TGTGCCAGTAGTTTCCACAATCAGCCCCAGCATTTT.

This clone occurred once. J is TRBJ1-2 and V is TRBV5-1; D call uncertain. This CDR3 has 15 residues. Germline V gives CDR1 SGHRS, CDR2 YFSETQ. Between the trimmed V and J ends, which lost 0 bases and 8 bases, there was a span of 17 bases. DNA for the CDR3: TGCGCCAGCAGCTTGGCCAGAGGAGTAGGTGAGGGCTACACCTTC. Translated, it gives CASSLARGVGEGYTF.

The V call is TRBV28, the J call TRBJ1-4; the D is unclear. V lost 5 bases to trimming and J lost 5 bases, with 15 bases between them. CDR3 length: 15 residues. Looked up from germline, CDR1 is MDHEN and CDR2 is SYDVKM. The CDR3 sequence: CASSTREFLNEKLFF. CDR3 DNA: TGTGCCAGCAGTACGAGGGAGTTCCTGAATGAAAAACTGTTTTTT.

The chain uses TRBV18 and TRBJ2-1; 7 nucleotides match TRBD1. V gave up 3 bases and J gave up 6 bases; unmatched junction bases: 5. Germline V gives CDR1 KGHSH, CDR2 LQKENI. The CDR3 covers 14 residues. This CDR3 is CASSPTGLGNEQFF. CDR3 sequence (DNA): TGTGCCAGCTCACCGACAGGGCTTGGCAATGAGCAGTTCTTC.

The CDR3 loop reads CASLAGVLTEAFF. The CDR3 DNA reads TGTGCCAGCCTCGCAGGGGTCCTCACTGAAGCTTTCTTT. J is TRBJ1-1 and V is TRBV6-6; maybe TRBD1 (6 bases). The CDR3 is 13 amino acids. V gave up 8 bases and J gave up 4 bases, with 14 bases separating them. Germline loops: CDR1 MNHNY, CDR2 SVGAGI (reference sequence).

There are a few counts of this clone. The gene calls are TRBV28 and TRBJ1-2; no clear D. V was pared by 6 bases and J by 7 bases, with 21 bases between. CDR3 length: 15 residues. CDR1 is MDHEN and CDR2 is SYDVKM in the germline V gene. CDR3 sequence (DNA): TGTGCCAGCAGACCAAGTGGGCCTGTGGGTGGTGGCTACACCTTC. Its protein product is CASRPSGPVGGGYTF.

The V call is TRBV7-2, the J call TRBJ2-2; 14 nucleotides line up with TRBD2. V lost 2 bases and J lost 7; bases outside the gene matches: 9. This CDR3 has 18 amino acids. Germline CDR1 reads SGHTA; CDR2 reads FQGNSA. Here the CDR3 reads CASSLRGLAGGGSGELFF. CDR3 in DNA: TGTGCCAGCAGCTTACGAGGACTAGCGGGAGGAGGTAGCGGGGAGCTGTTTTTT. The whole variable domain, filled in from reference TRBV7-2 and TRBJ2-2, reads GAGVSQSPSNKVTEKGKDVELRCDPISGHTALYWYRQSLGQGLEFLIYFQGNSAPDKSGLPSDRFSAERTGGSVSTLTIQRTQQEDSAVYLCASSLRGLAGGGSGELFFGEGSRLTVL.

The gene calls are TRBV29-1 and TRBJ2-5, with 9 bases lining up with TRBD2. The end of the DNA is better explained by TRBJ2-7, so the J call may be wrong. The CDR3 is 14 amino acids. The germline CDR1 and CDR2 sequences are SQVTM and ANQGSEA. CDR3 amino acids: CSALAGKLSYEQYF. CDR3 DNA: TGCAGCGCCCTAGCGGGGAAGCTGAGTTACGAGCAGTACTTC.

The rearrangement uses TRBV2 and TRBJ2-3, with 8 bases fitting TRBD1. This CDR3 is 13 amino acids long. V lost 8 bases to trimming and J lost 2 bases; unmatched junction nucleotides: 3. Germline V CDR1 and CDR2: SNHLY, FYNNEI. The DNA of the CDR3 is TGTGCCAGCGAGACAGGGGCCACAGATACGCAGTATTTT. Translating gives CASETGATDTQYF. Based on the CDR3 plus reference TRBV2 and TRBJ2-3, the full variable domain is EPEVTQTPSHQVTQMGQEVILRCVPISNHLYFYWYRQILGQKVEFLVSFYNNEISEKSEIFDDQFSVERPDGSNFTLKIRSTKLEDSAMYFCASETGATDTQYFGPGTRLTVL.

This chain links TRBV5-6 with TRBJ2-1, with 11 bases matching TRBD2. The CDR3 extends over 14 amino acids. V lost 6 bases and J lost 4; bases outside the gene matches: 3. The germline gives CDR1 SGHDT, CDR2 YYEEEE. In nucleotides, the CDR3 is TGTGCCAGCATGACTAGCGGGGTTTACAATGAGCAGTTCTTC. Protein sequence: CASMTSGVYNEQFF. The full variable domain, in which reference TRBV5-6 and TRBJ2-1 provide the parts outside the CDR3, is DAGVTQSPTHLIKTRGQQVTLRCSPKSGHDTVSWYQQALGQGPQFIFQYYEEEERQRGNFPDRFSGHQFPNYSSELNVNALLLGDSALYLCASMTSGVYNEQFFGPGTRLTVL.

The chain joins TRBV7-8 to TRBJ1-5, with a tentative D call TRBD1 (5 bases). Trimming removed 4 bases from V and 0 bases from J, with 10 bases in between. The CDR3 length is 15 residues. Germline assignment: CDR1 SGHVS and CDR2 FQNEAQ. In DNA, the CDR3 is TGTGCCAGCAGCTCTACAGGATATAGCAATCAGCCCCAGCATTTT. It codes for CASSSTGYSNQPQHF.

The chain employs TRBV27 and TRBJ2-5, with D hard to call. V was shortened by 3 bases and J by 6 bases, with 11 bases between the two germline ends. In germline, CDR1 is MNHEY, CDR2 SMNVEV (reference sequence). The CDR3 sequence is 13 residues long. Here the CDR3 reads CASSLRQDKTQYF. The CDR3 DNA reads as TGTGCCAGCAGTTTGCGCCAAGATAAGACCCAGTACTTC.

J is TRBJ2-1 and V is TRBV4-1; 9 bases fit TRBD2. Germline CDR1 and CDR2: MGHRA and YSYEKL. CDR3 length: 16 amino acids. J was trimmed by 3 bases and V by 6 bases; bases with no gene match: 9. The CDR3 sequence is CASREYSGSSYNEQFF. For the CDR3, the DNA is TGCGCCAGCAGGGAATATAGCGGGAGCAGCTACAATGAGCAGTTCTTC.

The chain employs TRBV2 and TRBJ1-2, with D perhaps TRBD1 (6 bases). Germline V gives CDR1 SNHLY, CDR2 FYNNEI. CDR3 length: 13 amino acids. The germline V and J ends were trimmed by 6 bases and 3 bases, with 11 bases remaining between them. CDR3 residues: CASSPRGDYGYTF. The CDR3 bases are TGTGCCAGCAGCCCCAGGGGCGACTATGGCTACACCTTC. Based on the CDR3 plus reference TRBV2 and TRBJ1-2, the full variable domain is EPEVTQTPSHQVTQMGQEVILRCVPISNHLYFYWYRQILGQKVEFLVSFYNNEISEKSEIFDDQFSVERPDGSNFTLKIRSTKLEDSAMYFCASSPRGDYGYTFGSGTRLTVV.

Worth noting for this clone: The germline gene is not matched at one end of the junction; a read error may be the cause. The chain is built from TRBV7-7 and TRBJ2-5, with 10 bases fitting TRBD2. The length of the CDR3 is 14 residues. The germline V gene has CDR1 SSHAT and CDR2 FNYEAQ (reference sequence). This CDR3 is CASSKGLAEETQYF. For the CDR3, the DNA is TGTGCTAGCAGCAAAGGACTAGCGGAAGAGACCCAGTACTTC.

The J gene is TRBJ2-3, the V gene TRBV5-4; D may be TRBD1 (5 bases). The V end was cut by 1 base, the J end by 3 bases, with 9 bases between. In germline, CDR1 is SGHNT, CDR2 YYREEE (reference sequence). The CDR3 is 14 residues long. CDR3 DNA sequence: TGTGCCAGCAGCTTGCAGGGTTCGACAGATACGCAGTATTTT. This translates into CASSLQGSTDTQYF. The variable domain in full, with the rest retrieved from reference TRBV5-4 and TRBJ2-3, is ETGVTQSPTHLIKTRGQQVTLRCSSQSGHNTVSWYQQALGQGPQFIFQYYREEENGRGNFPPRFSGLQFPNYSSELNVNALELDDSALYLCASSLQGSTDTQYFGPGTRLTVL.

The chain is built from TRBV5-1 and TRBJ1-2; the D gene is possibly TRBD1 (6 bases). This CDR3 is 16 amino acids long. CDR1 SGHRS and CDR2 YFSETQ come from the germline V gene. V dropped 4 bases and J dropped 6 bases, with 22 bases sitting between them. In nucleotides, the CDR3 is TGCGCCAGCAGCACCGGACAGCGAGCGGCTTTGGATGGCTACACCTTC. It yields the protein CASSTGQRAALDGYTF.

This clone has more than one count but fewer than ten. The gene calls are TRBV9 and TRBJ2-7; 8 bases align to TRBD2. With 5 bases clipped from V and 3 bases from J, the junction kept 19 bases outside the gene matches. This CDR3 contains 18 residues. Germline lookup yields CDR1 SGDLS and CDR2 YYNGEE. The CDR3 bases are TGTGCCAGCAGAGCCAAGCGGGAGCCCTTCTTCTCCCGCTACGAGCAGTACTTC. This gives the protein CASRAKREPFFSRYEQYF.

The chain is built from TRBV7-9 and TRBJ1-1; D perhaps matches TRBD1 (5 bases). Germline V gene data show CDR1 as SEHNR and CDR2 as FQNEAQ (reference sequence). CDR3 length: 15 residues. The V and J ends lost 6 bases and 1 base respectively, with 15 bases between them. In DNA form, the CDR3 reads TGTGCCAGCAGTTTACTTGGACAAACGAACACTGAAGCTTTCTTT. This translates into CASSLLGQTNTEAFF.

The V gene is TRBV11-3, the J gene TRBJ2-7; 7 bases agree with TRBD2. From germline, CDR1 is SGHNT and CDR2 YENEEA. The J segment lost 0 bases and the V segment lost 0 bases, leaving 2 bases of the junction unmatched. The CDR3 covers 15 residues. In DNA form, the CDR3 reads TGTGCCAGCAGCTTAGACTGGACTAGCTCCTACGAGCAGTACTTC. It is translated as CASSLDWTSSYEQYF. Based on the CDR3 plus reference TRBV11-3 and TRBJ2-7, the full variable domain is EAGVVQSPRYKIIEKKQPVAFWCNPISGHNTLYWYLQNLGQGPELLIRYENEEAVDDSQLPKDRFSAERLKGVDSTLKIQPAELGDSAVYLCASSLDWTSSYEQYFGPGTRLTVT.